The clone carrying this T cell receptor (beta chain) was detected a few times. The data originate from a study of shared clonotypes between healthy human individuals. The protocol was immunoSEQ multiplex PCR, while the TCRdb copy is restricted to in-frame clones and leaves out a portion. Among about 980,000 clones listed, approximately 76% were seen once. J gave up 6 bases and V 3 bases, and 9 bases lay outside the gene matches. The CDR3 covers 16 residues. Germline-derived CDR1 and CDR2 are GTSNPN and SVGIG (reference sequence). The sequence was obtained from a man younger than 35 in good health. The genes are TRBV30 and TRBJ1-6; 9 bases line up with TRBD1. Sequenced sample: memory CD4+ T cells sorted from blood. The subset is: CD45RA-negative fraction. CDR3 coding DNA: TGTGCCTGGAGCAAGCCCGACAGGGGGGGTAATTCACCCCTCCACTTT. It is translated as CAWSKPDRGGNSPLHF.